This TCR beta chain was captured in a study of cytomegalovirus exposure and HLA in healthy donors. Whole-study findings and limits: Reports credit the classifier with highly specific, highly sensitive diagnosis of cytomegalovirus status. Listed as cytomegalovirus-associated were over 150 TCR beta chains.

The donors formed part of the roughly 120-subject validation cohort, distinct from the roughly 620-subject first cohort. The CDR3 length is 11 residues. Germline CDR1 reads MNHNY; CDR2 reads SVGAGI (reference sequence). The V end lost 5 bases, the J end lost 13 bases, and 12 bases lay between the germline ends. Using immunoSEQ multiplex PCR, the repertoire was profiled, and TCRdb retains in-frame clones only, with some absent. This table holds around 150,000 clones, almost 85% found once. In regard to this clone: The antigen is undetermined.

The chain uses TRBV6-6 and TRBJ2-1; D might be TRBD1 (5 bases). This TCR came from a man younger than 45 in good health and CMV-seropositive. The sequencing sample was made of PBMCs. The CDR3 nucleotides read TGTGCCAGCAGTCAGGGCGTTGTTCAGTTCTTC. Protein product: CASSQGVVQFF.